The following is a TCR beta chain sequence with its context. The sample holds many counts of this clonotype. There is no known antigen for this receptor. One base away there is no much larger clone; base qualities are not given. Library prep was done by PCR. Instrument used: NextSeq 500. Bulk TCR libraries were prepared as previously described, using TCR primers listed in Table S5. Purification of total RNA was performed with the Qiagen AllPrep DNA/RNA kit. Before any analysis, reads coming from multiple sequencing runs of the same library were combined into one pool. Processing in the source paper ran as follows. Reads were retained only if an exact TCR constant sequence was present, and the retained reads were trimmed to 150 nt and grouped according to their 12-nt molecular barcodes. Reads in each barcode group were sub-clustered using a 15% Levenshtein threshold, and a quality-weighted consensus sequence was built for each RNA molecule. Non-functional sequences were removed, as were lower-count sequences one edit away from another. Based on fitting two negative binomial distributions, any barcode sub-cluster with under 20% of the maximum read count was discarded. The public reads were quality trimmed at Q25 with fastp and then assembled into clones with MiXCR by TCRdb, keeping productive beta chains. One record per CDR3 amino acid sequence lists the most common genes and DNA. The V and J calls follow TCRdb's processing rather than the paper's. The sample has around 460,000 distinct CDR3 sequences on record, approximately 25% of them singletons. The ten largest clones represent 0.7% to 0.9% of the sample.

Libraries of naive CD8 T cells were built from approximately 20,000 to 980,000 sorted cells, with 10%, 30% or 50% of the purified RNA used. Naive CD8 T cells, defined as CD8+CD4-CCR7+CD45RA+, were FACS-sorted into RLT Plus buffer on a BD FACSAria II. To test detection sensitivity, Jurkat RNA equal to ten TCR copies was added to samples of about 18,000-1,100,000 naive CD8 T cells. CD8 T cells were enriched with RosetteSep CD8+ T Cell Enrichment Cocktail and Ficoll-Paque, followed by ACK red cell lysis. This entry belongs to a study of molecular identifiers for immune sequencing clone quantification (dated by TCRdb to 2017 to 2018). General notes on the study: For a replicate experiment, RNA from roughly 18,000 or 92,000 naive CD8 T cells was divided into five aliquots, and four of the five aliquots were sequenced. The study was a methods study using CD8 T cells to benchmark molecular-identifier clustering-based TCR repertoire sequencing (MIDCIRS) and TCR RNA copy counting.

Ends trimmed: V by 4 bases, J by 10 bases; bases unmatched to a gene: 18. The germline V gene yields SGHVS for CDR1 and FQNEAQ for CDR2. Counted from cysteine to phenylalanine, this CDR3 has 17 amino acids. The retained sequence is limited to the CDR3, 51 bases, with the frame set at the first base. Findings and caveats that apply to the study as a whole: Identical TCR molecules sharing a barcode could cause highly expanded clone sizes to be underestimated. Spiked-in Jurkat TCR RNA equivalent to a single cell was reported to be detectable even among approximately 1.1 million naive CD8 T cells. When barcode sub-clustering was not used, chimeric consensus sequences inflated TCR diversity, with chimeras reaching as high as 47%. Modeling gave about three recovered TCR RNA copies per cell versus about 10 by digital PCR, implying about 30% capture efficiency. In CMV-specific effector cells, clones with more than 20 RNA copies contained over 99% of molecules, whereas in naive cells such clones contained under 1% of molecules. Naive libraries contained spiked-in Jurkat TCR RNA (approximately 10 copies' worth), which is not part of the donor repertoire.

The TCR sequence derives from a human donor in good health. Some libraries in this study had Jurkat cell RNA spiked in. Input material: naive CD8+ T cells from blood, with Jurkat cell RNA spiked in. The sample's cell subset or site label is to be understood as: FACS-sorted CD8+CD4-CCR7+CD45RA+ naive T cells. The V and J genes are TRBV7-8 and TRBJ1-3; TRBD1 agrees with 8 junctional bases. The encoded CDR3 is CASSSDPMRGTGRTIYF. The bases are TGTGCCAGCAGCTCCGACCCTATGCGCGGGACAGGCCGTACCATATATTTT.